This is a list of T cell receptor beta chains from one sample in a study of CD8+ T cells in alopecia areata. The table came from immunoSEQ multiplex PCR; TCRdb's copy has only in-frame clones and leaves some out. The sample yields about 100,000 clones, 44% seen once. The source was CD8+ T cells sorted from blood, collected at week 24, from a patient treated with tofacitinib. These receptors were taken from a human donor with alopecia areata. The CDR3 runs from the conserved cysteine through the conserved F or W. Fields, in order: CDR3 protein, CDR3 DNA, J gene, V gene, D gene, clone size. The D gene is left open where the match is weak. Only some rows state a clone size, as once, few, many or a class for expanded clones.

CASSRYGRQETQYF TGTGCCAGCAGCCGCTACGGGAGACAAGAGACCCAGTACTTC TRBJ2-5 TRBV9 NA NA
CASSLTGGEYEQYF TGCGCCAGCAGCCTGACAGGGGGGGAATACGAGCAGTACTTC TRBJ2-7 TRBV5-1 TRBD1 NA
CASSLVGDTQYF TGTGCCAGCAGCTTAGTTGGAGATACGCAGTATTTT TRBJ2-3 TRBV7-2 NA NA
CSVEAQGAGGYTF TGCAGCGTTGAAGCTCAGGGGGCGGGTGGCTACACCTTC TRBJ1-2 TRBV29-1 TRBD1 NA
CASSYTEQYF TGTGCCAGCTCCTATACCGAGCAGTACTTC TRBJ2-7 TRBV2 NA few
CASSLWLSSTDTQYF TGTGCCAGCAGCTTATGGTTATCTAGCACAGATACGCAGTATTTT TRBJ2-3 TRBV7-3 NA NA
CASSSPGQENIQYF TGTGCCAGCAGCTCTCCGGGACAGGAAAACATTCAGTACTTC TRBJ2-4 TRBV11-2 TRBD1 many
CASGTVDYIQYF TGTGCCAGCGGCACAGTGGACTACATTCAGTACTTC TRBJ2-4 TRBV28 NA NA
CSVSPRAQEQFF TGCAGCGTCTCCCCCCGGGCCCAGGAGCAGTTCTTC TRBJ2-1 TRBV29-1 NA NA
CASSEALGRRYYGYTF TGTGCCAGCAGTGAAGCTCTTGGACGGAGGTACTATGGCTACACCTTC TRBJ1-2 TRBV6-1 NA once
CASSQGGGEQYF TGTGCCAGCAGCCAAGGGGGCGGAGAGCAGTACTTC TRBJ2-7 TRBV4-2 NA few
CASSLGGPAVQPQHF TGTGCCAGCAGCTTAGGGGGCCCCGCGGTGCAGCCCCAGCATTTT TRBJ1-5 TRBV11-2 NA NA
CASSLSRPEFF TGTGCCAGCAGTTTAAGTAGACCGGAGTTCTTC TRBJ2-1 TRBV5-5 NA few
CAWSVGTSSYNEQFF TGTGCCTGGAGTGTAGGGACTAGCAGCTACAATGAGCAGTTCTTC TRBJ2-1 TRBV30 TRBD2 few
CARAYGMNTEAFF TGTGCCAGAGCGTATGGCATGAACACTGAAGCTTTCTTT TRBJ1-1 TRBV7-2 NA NA
CASSRGGGTYNEQFF TGCGCCAGCAGCCGGGGAGGCGGGACCTACAATGAGCAGTTCTTC TRBJ2-1 TRBV4-1 NA many
CASSQRQGIDEQYF TGTGCCAGCAGCCAGCGGCAGGGTATCGACGAGCAGTACTTC TRBJ2-7 TRBV5-4 NA NA
CASSQYYGQETQYF TGTGCCAGCAGCCAATACTACGGGCAAGAGACCCAGTACTTC TRBJ2-5 TRBV9 NA NA
CASSLAAGGQPQHF TGTGCCAGCAGCTTAGCGGCGGGGGGTCAGCCCCAGCATTTT TRBJ1-5 TRBV7-6 NA NA
CSVERNSYNEQFF TGCAGCGTTGAGCGGAACTCCTACAATGAGCAGTTCTTC TRBJ2-1 TRBV29-1 NA NA
CASSLAAGGAYNEQFF TGTGCTAGCAGCTTAGCCGCAGGGGGTGCCTACAATGAGCAGTTCTTC TRBJ2-1 TRBV7-7 TRBD1 many
CASSFDGTQYF TGCGCCAGCAGCTTCGATGGTACGCAGTATTTT TRBJ2-3 TRBV5-1 NA NA
CAISETGGIGANVLTF TGTGCCATCAGTGAAACAGGGGGCATTGGGGCCAACGTCCTGACTTTC TRBJ2-6 TRBV10-3 TRBD1 NA
CASSYAAQGDTQYF TGTGCCAGCAGTTATGCGGCCCAAGGCGATACGCAGTATTTT TRBJ2-3 TRBV6-5 NA NA
CASSMGLNTEAFF TGTGCCAGTAGTATGGGATTGAACACTGAAGCTTTCTTT TRBJ1-1 TRBV19 NA NA
CASRGGWTEAFF TGTGCCAGCAGGGGCGGGTGGACTGAAGCTTTCTTT TRBJ1-1 TRBV27 NA NA
CASSQAGTAPSTDTQYF TGCGCCAGCAGCCAAGCGGGGACAGCCCCTAGCACAGATACGCAGTATTTT TRBJ2-3 TRBV4-1 TRBD1 NA
CAWGISHTEAFF TGTGCCTGGGGGATTAGTCACACTGAAGCTTTCTTT TRBJ1-1 TRBV30 NA NA
CARGANGGDTQYF TGTGCCAGGGGGGCTAATGGAGGGGATACGCAGTATTTT TRBJ2-3 TRBV25-1 NA NA
CASSYNAAAHNEKLFF TGTGCCAGCAGTTACAATGCGGCAGCCCATAATGAAAAACTGTTTTTT TRBJ1-4 TRBV6-5 NA few
CAWRREGSNQPQHF TGTGCCTGGAGGAGGGAAGGAAGCAATCAGCCCCAGCATTTT TRBJ1-5 TRBV30 NA NA
CASSPNSYEQYF TGTGCCAGCAGCCCAAACTCCTACGAGCAGTACTTC TRBJ2-7 TRBV6-5 NA NA